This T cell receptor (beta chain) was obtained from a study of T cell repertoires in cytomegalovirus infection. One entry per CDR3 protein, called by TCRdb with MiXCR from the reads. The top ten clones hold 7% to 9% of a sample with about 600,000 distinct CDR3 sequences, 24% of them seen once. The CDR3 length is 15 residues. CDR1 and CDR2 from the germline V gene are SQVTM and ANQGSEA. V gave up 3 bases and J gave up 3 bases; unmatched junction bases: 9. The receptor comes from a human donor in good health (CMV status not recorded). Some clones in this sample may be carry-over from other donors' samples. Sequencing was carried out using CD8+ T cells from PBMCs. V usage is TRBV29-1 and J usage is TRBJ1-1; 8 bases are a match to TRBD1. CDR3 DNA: TGCAGCGTTGAGGGGTCAGGACAGGGTGACACTGAAGCTTTCTTT. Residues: CSVEGSGQGDTEAFF.